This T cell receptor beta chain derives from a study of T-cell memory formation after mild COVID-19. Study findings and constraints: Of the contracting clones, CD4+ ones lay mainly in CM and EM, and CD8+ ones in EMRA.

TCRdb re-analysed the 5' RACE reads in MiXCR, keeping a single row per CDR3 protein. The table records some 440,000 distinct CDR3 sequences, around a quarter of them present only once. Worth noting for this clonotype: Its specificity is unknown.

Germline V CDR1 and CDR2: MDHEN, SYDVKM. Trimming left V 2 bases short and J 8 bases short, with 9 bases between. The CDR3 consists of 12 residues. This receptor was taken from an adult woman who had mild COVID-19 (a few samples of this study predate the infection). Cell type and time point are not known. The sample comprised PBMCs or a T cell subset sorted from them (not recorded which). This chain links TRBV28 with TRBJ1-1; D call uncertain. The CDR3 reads CASSLTGREAFF. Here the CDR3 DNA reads TGTGCCAGCAGTTTAACGGGCAGGGAAGCTTTCTTT. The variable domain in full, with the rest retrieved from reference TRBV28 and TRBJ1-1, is DVKVTQSSRYLVKRTGEKVFLECVQDMDHENMFWYRQDPGLGLRLIYFSYDVKMKEKGDIPEGYSVSREKKERFSLILESASTNQTSMYLCASSLTGREAFFGQGTRLTVV.